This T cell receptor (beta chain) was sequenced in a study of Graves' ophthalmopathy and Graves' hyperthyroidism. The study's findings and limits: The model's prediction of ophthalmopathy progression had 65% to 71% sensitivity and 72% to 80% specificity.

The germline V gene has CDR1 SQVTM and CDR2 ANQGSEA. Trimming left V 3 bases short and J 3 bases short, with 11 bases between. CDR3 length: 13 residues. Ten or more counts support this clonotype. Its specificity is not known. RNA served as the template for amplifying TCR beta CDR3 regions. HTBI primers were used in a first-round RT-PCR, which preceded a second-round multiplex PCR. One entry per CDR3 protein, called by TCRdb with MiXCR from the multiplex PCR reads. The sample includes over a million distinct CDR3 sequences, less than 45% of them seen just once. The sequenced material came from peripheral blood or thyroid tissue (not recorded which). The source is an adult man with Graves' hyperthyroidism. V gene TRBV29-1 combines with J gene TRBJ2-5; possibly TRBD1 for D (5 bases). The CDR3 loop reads CSVEVGREETQYF. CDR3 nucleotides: TGCAGCGTTGAGGTGGGGCGAGAAGAGACCCAGTACTTC.